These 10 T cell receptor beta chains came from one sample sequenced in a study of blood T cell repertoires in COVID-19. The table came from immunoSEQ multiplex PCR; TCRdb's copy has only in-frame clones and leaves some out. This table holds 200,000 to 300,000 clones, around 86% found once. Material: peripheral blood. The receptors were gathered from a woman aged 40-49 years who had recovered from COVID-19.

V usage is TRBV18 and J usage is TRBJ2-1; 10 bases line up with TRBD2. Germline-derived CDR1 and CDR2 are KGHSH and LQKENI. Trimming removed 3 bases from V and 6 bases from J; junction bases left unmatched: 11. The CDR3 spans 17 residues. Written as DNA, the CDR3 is TGTGCCAGCTCACCCCCCCGTGGCAGCGGGGGGGCCAATGAGCAGTTCTTC. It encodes CASSPPRGSGGANEQFF.

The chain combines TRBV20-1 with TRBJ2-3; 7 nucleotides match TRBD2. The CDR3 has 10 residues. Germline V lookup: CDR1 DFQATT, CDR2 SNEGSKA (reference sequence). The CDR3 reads CSVVRGTQYF. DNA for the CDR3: TGCAGCGTGGTGCGGGGGACGCAGTATTTT.

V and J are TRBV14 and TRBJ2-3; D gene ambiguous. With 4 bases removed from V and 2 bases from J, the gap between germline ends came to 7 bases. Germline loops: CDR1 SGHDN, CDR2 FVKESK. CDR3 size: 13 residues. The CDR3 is CASSPDSTDTQYF. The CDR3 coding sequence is TGTGCCAGCAGCCCTGACTCCACAGATACGCAGTATTTT.

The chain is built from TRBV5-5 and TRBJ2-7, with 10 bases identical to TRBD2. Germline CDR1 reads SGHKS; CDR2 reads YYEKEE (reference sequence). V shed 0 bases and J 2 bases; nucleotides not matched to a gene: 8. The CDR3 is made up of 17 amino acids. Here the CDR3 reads CASSLVGLAGEPYEQYF. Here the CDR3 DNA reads TGTGCCAGCAGCTTGGTAGGGCTAGCGGGAGAGCCCTACGAGCAGTACTTC.

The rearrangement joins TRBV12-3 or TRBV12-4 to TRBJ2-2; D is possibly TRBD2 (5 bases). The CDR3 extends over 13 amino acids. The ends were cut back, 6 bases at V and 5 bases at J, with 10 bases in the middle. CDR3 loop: CASSRRRTGELFF. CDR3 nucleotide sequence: TGTGCCAGCAGCCGTAGGAGGACCGGGGAGCTGTTTTTT.

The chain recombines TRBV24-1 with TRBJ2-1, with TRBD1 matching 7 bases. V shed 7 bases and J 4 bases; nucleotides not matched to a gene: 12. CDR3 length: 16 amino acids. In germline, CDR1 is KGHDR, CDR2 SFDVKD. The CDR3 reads CATSGKGAKGYNEQFF. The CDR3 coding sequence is TGTGCCACCAGCGGGAAGGGGGCGAAAGGGTACAATGAGCAGTTCTTC.

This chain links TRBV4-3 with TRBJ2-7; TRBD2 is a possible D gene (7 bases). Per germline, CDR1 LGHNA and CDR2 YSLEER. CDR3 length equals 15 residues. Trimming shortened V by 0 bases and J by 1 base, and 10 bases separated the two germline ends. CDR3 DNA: TGCGCCAGCAGCCAAGATCGGGGGGCGTCCTACGAGCAGTACTTC. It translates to CASSQDRGASYEQYF.

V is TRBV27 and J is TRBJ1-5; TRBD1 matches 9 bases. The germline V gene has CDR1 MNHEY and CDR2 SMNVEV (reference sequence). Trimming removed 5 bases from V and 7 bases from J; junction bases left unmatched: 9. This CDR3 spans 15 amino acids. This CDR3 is CASSSRDRVGQPQHF. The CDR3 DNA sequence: TGTGCCAGCAGTAGCCGGGACAGGGTCGGGCAGCCCCAGCATTTT.

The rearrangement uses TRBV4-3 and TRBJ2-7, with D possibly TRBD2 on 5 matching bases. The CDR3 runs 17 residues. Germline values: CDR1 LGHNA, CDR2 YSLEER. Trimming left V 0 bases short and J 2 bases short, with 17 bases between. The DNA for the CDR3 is TGCGCCAGCAGCCAAGAACTTTACGGACTCCGCGCCTACGAGCAGTACTTC. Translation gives CASSQELYGLRAYEQYF.

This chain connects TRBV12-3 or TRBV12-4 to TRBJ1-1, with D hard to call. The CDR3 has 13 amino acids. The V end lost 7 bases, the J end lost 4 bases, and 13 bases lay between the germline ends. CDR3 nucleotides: TGTGCCAGCACCTTGGGCAGATCCACTGAAGCTTTCTTT. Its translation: CASTLGRSTEAFF.